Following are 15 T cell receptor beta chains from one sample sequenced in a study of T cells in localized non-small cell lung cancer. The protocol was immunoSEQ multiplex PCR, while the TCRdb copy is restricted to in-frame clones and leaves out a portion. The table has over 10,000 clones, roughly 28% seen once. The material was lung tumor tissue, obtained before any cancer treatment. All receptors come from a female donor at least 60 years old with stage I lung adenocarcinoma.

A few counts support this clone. CDR3 protein: CASSDRGMTYEQYF. The CDR3 DNA reads TGTGCCAGCAGCGACAGGGGAATGACCTACGAGCAGTACTTC. The chain is built from TRBV6-8 and TRBJ2-7; TRBD1 matches at 8 bases. Per the germline V gene, CDR1 is MNHGY and CDR2 is SAAAGT. V lost 6 bases, J lost 2 bases, and 6 bases stayed unmatched. There are 14 residues in the CDR3.

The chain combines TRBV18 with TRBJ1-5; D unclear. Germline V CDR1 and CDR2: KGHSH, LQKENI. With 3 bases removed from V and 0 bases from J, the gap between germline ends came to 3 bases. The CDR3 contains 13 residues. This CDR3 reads CASSPGSNQPQHF. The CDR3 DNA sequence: TGTGCCAGCTCACCGGGTAGCAATCAGCCCCAGCATTTT.

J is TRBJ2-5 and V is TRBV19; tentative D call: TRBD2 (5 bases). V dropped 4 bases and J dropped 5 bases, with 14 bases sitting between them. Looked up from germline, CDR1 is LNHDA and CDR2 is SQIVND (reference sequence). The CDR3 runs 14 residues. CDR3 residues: CASSRGSSLETQYF. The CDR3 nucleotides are TGTGCCAGTAGTAGAGGGAGCAGCTTGGAGACCCAGTACTTC.

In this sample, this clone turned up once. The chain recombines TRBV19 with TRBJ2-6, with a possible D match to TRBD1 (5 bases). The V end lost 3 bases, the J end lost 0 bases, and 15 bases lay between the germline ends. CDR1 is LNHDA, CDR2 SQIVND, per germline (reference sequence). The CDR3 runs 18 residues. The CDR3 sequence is CASSMDTLPLSGANVLTF. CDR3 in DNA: TGTGCCAGTAGTATGGACACCCTCCCCCTCTCTGGGGCCAACGTCCTGACTTTC. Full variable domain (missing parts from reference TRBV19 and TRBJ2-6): DGGITQSPKYLFRKEGQNVTLSCEQNLNHDAMYWYRQDPGQGLRLIYYSQIVNDFQKGDIAEGYSVSREKKESFPLTVTSAQKNPTAFYLCASSMDTLPLSGANVLTFGAGSRLTVL.

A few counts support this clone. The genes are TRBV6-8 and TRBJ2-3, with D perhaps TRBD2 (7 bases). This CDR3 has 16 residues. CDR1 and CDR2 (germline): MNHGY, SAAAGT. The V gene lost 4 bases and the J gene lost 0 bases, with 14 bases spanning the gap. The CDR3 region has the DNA TGTGCCAGCAGTTCGACGGGGGGCGGTAGCACAGATACGCAGTATTTT. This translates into CASSSTGGGSTDTQYF.

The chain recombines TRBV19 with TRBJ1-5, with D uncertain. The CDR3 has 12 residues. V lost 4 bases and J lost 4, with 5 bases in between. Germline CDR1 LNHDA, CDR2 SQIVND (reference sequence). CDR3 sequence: CASSKLNQPQHF. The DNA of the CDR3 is TGTGCCAGTAGTAAACTAAATCAGCCCCAGCATTTT. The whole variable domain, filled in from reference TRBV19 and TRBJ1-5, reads DGGITQSPKYLFRKEGQNVTLSCEQNLNHDAMYWYRQDPGQGLRLIYYSQIVNDFQKGDIAEGYSVSREKKESFPLTVTSAQKNPTAFYLCASSKLNQPQHFGDGTRLSIL.

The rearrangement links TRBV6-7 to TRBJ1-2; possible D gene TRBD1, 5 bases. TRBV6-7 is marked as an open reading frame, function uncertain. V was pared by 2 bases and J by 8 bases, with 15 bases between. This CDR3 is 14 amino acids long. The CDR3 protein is CASSYDRTLGGYTF. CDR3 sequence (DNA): TGTGCCAGCAGTTACGACAGAACCCTCGGGGGCTACACCTTC.

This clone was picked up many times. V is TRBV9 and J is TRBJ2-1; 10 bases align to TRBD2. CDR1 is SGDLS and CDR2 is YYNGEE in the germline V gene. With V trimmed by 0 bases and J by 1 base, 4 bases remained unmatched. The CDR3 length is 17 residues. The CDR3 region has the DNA TGTGCCAGCAGCGTAGACCTTAGCGGGGGGTCCTACAATGAGCAGTTCTTC. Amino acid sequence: CASSVDLSGGSYNEQFF.

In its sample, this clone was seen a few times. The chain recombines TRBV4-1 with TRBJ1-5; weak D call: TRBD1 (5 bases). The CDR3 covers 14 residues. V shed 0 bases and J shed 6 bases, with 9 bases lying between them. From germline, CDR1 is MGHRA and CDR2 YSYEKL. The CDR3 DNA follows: TGCGCCAGCAGCCAAGATAGGGGTACTCAGCCCCAGCATTTT. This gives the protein CASSQDRGTQPQHF.

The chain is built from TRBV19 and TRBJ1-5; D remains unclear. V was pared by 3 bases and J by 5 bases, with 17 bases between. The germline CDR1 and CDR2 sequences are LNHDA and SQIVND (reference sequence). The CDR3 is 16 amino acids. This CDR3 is CASSIFSGWPYQPQHF. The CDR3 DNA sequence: TGTGCCAGTAGTATTTTCTCTGGATGGCCTTATCAGCCCCAGCATTTT. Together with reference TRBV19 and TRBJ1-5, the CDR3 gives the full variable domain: DGGITQSPKYLFRKEGQNVTLSCEQNLNHDAMYWYRQDPGQGLRLIYYSQIVNDFQKGDIAEGYSVSREKKESFPLTVTSAQKNPTAFYLCASSIFSGWPYQPQHFGDGTRLSIL.

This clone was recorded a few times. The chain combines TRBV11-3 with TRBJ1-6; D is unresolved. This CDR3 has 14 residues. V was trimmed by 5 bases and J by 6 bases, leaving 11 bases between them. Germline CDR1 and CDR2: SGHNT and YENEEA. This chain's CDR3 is CASSRPSPNSPLHF. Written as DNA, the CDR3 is TGTGCCAGCAGCCGGCCCTCACCTAATTCACCCCTCCACTTT.

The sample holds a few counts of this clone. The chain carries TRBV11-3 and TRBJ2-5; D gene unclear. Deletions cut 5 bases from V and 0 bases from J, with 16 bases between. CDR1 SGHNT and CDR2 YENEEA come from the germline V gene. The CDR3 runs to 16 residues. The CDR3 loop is CASSHRVPIYQETQYF. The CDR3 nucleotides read TGTGCCAGCAGCCACCGGGTCCCTATTTACCAAGAGACCCAGTACTTC.

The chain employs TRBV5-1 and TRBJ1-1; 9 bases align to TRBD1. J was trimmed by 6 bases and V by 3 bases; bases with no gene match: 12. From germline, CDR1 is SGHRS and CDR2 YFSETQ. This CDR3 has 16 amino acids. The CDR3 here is CASSSGQGARSAEAFF. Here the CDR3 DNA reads TGCGCCAGCAGCTCGGGACAGGGAGCGAGATCAGCTGAAGCTTTCTTT. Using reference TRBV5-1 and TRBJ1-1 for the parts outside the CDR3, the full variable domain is KAGVTQTPRYLIKTRGQQVTLSCSPISGHRSVSWYQQTPGQGLQFLFEYFSETQRNKGNFPGRFSGRQFSNSRSEMNVSTLELGDSALYLCASSSGQGARSAEAFFGQGTRLTVV.

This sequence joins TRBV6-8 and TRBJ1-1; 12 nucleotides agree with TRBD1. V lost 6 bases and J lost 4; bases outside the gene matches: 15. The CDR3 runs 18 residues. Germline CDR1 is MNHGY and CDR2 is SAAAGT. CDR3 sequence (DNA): TGTGCCAGCAGGCAACTCATGGGGACAGGGGGCAGGGGCACTGAAGCTTTCTTT. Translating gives CASRQLMGTGGRGTEAFF.

CDR3 coding DNA: TGCGCCAGCAGTGAGTCGACAGAACCCGGGGAGCAGTACTTC. It translates to CASSESTEPGEQYF. The chain combines TRBV10-2 with TRBJ2-7; perhaps TRBD1 as D (5 bases). In germline, CDR1 is WSHSY, CDR2 SAAADI. The CDR3 contains 14 residues. V was trimmed by 0 bases and J by 7 bases, leaving 13 bases between them.